The clone carrying this TCR beta chain appeared a single time. Its cognate antigen is unknown. V dropped 3 bases and J dropped 0 bases, with 12 bases sitting between them. Germline V gene lookup returns CDR1 MDHEN and CDR2 SYDVKM. The CDR3 is made up of 15 amino acids. Using immunoSEQ multiplex PCR, the repertoire was profiled, and TCRdb retains in-frame clones only, with some absent. The sample records 85,000 to 130,000 clones, roughly nine tenths being singletons. This entry is derived from a study of graft-versus-host responses after intestinal transplantation. Study overall: The whole recipient group had anti-thymocyte globulin induction followed by tacrolimus and steroids for approximately three years. Broader study findings: Circulating GvH clone levels at their peak were associated with HvG declines (early post-transplant). GvH clones occurred in recipient marrow; some first appeared in ileum or blood.

The chain recombines TRBV28 with TRBJ2-7; TRBD1 is a possible D gene (6 bases). The TCR comes from a human donor who received an intestinal transplant. The sequences come from unstimulated CD4+ T cells sorted from spleen or lymph node cells, collected before intestinal transplant. The CDR3 DNA follows: TGTGCCAGCAGTTTCTGGGACATAGGCTCCTACGAGCAGTACTTC. Its translation: CASSFWDIGSYEQYF.